The clone carrying this TCR beta chain was seen at least ten times. cDNA was made by 5'RACE with 10-nucleotide random UMIs. In TCRdb, the 5' RACE reads were re-called with MiXCR into one record per CDR3 protein. In the table there are roughly 60,000 distinct CDR3 sequences, 11% of which are singletons. Between the trimmed V and J ends, which lost 7 bases and 3 bases, there was a span of 16 bases. Germline assignment: CDR1 MNHNY and CDR2 SVGAGI (reference sequence). The CDR3 length is 15 residues. These data are taken from a study of neurological immune-mediated disorders. Healthy controls comprised blood bank volunteers in Maryland, USA. The unsorted libraries were generated from a total of 2 million PBMCs, which had been stored in RNAlater at -80 C.

The sequenced sample consisted of PBMCs. This chain uses TRBV6-6 with TRBJ1-5; no clear D gene. The TCR comes from a man in his sixties in good health. CDR3 sequence reads: CASNEGTPPNQPQHF. CDR3 nucleotide sequence: TGTGCCAGCAACGAGGGTACCCCGCCCAATCAGCCCCAGCATTTT.